Below are 14 T cell receptor beta chains sequenced from a single sample in a study of CD8 T cells in ankylosing spondylitis. TCRdb recomputed calls from the 5' RACE reads with MiXCR, one row per CDR3 protein. This table has 110,000 to 150,000 distinct CDR3 sequences, 7% to 10% appearing once. Source material: synovial fluid, either unsorted or a sorted T cell fraction (not recorded which). Receptor source: a male donor with ankylosing spondylitis.

This clonotype was detected many times. The V gene is TRBV29-1, the J gene TRBJ2-1; TRBD2 aligns across 14 bases. Germline values: CDR1 SQVTM, CDR2 ANQGSEA. The CDR3 is 15 residues long. Losses at the gene ends were 1 base for V and 7 bases for J; bases not matched to a gene: 3. The CDR3 DNA follows: TGCAGCGTTGAAGGGACTAGCGGGAGGTATAATGAGCAGTTCTTC. Its translation: CSVEGTSGRYNEQFF.

This clonotype was seen a few times. This chain uses TRBV4-2 with TRBJ2-5; 9 bases align to TRBD2. Germline values: CDR1 LGHNA, CDR2 YNFKEQ. This CDR3 is 14 amino acids long. Germline trimming cut 3 bases from V and 4 bases from J; bases unmatched to any gene: 3. This chain's CDR3 is CASSQELAGETQYF. CDR3 nucleotide sequence: TGTGCCAGCAGCCAGGAACTAGCGGGAGAGACCCAGTACTTC.

This clonotype was seen at least ten times. The chain joins TRBV5-1 to TRBJ2-1; 10 nucleotides match TRBD2. There are 15 residues in the CDR3. V lost 3 bases, J lost 8 bases, and 8 bases stayed unmatched. Germline CDR1 is SGHRS and CDR2 is YFSETQ. CDR3 sequence reads: CASSYLAGAGDEQFF. The CDR3 bases are TGCGCCAGCAGCTACCTAGCGGGAGCTGGGGATGAGCAGTTCTTC.

A few counts support this clonotype. The chain joins TRBV10-3 to TRBJ2-4; D unresolved. Germline CDR1 and CDR2: ENHRY and SYGVKD. The CDR3 is 11 amino acids. The V and J ends lost 3 bases and 9 bases respectively, with 6 bases between them. This CDR3 reads CAISDSGIQYF. The CDR3, as DNA: TGTGCCATCAGTGATTCCGGCATTCAGTACTTC.

This clonotype was seen only a few times. This sequence joins TRBV28 and TRBJ2-3; no firm D call. The CDR3 is made up of 12 amino acids. V lost 7 bases and J 2 bases, leaving 7 bases between the germline ends. The germline V gene encodes CDR1 MDHEN and CDR2 SYDVKM. DNA of the CDR3: TGTGCCAGCAAGGGCTACACAGATACGCAGTATTTT. Encoded protein: CASKGYTDTQYF.

CDR3 nucleotide sequence: TGTGCCAGCTCCCAGTCCGGTGAAGAGACCCAGTACTTC. It is translated as CASSQSGEETQYF. The V and J genes are TRBV18 and TRBJ2-5, with D uncertain. V was clipped by 6 bases and J by 3 bases, with 11 bases between them. The CDR3 has 13 amino acids. Germline V lookup: CDR1 KGHSH, CDR2 LQKENI.

The rearrangement links TRBV10-3 to TRBJ1-1; TRBD1 might be the D (5 bases). The CDR3 contains 13 residues. From germline, CDR1 is ENHRY and CDR2 SYGVKD. Trimming took 4 bases from V and 5 from J, leaving 11 bases between them. In DNA, the CDR3 is TGTGCCATCAGTGCGTTGGGGGAAACTGAAGCTTTCTTT. Residues: CAISALGETEAFF.

This clonotype is medium-sized in the sample. The CDR3 loop reads CSAETPSGQYF. The DNA of the CDR3 is TGCAGTGCTGAGACTCCCTCCGGTCAGTACTTC. V is TRBV20-1 and J is TRBJ2-4; no firm D call. Per germline, CDR1 DFQATT and CDR2 SNEGSKA (reference sequence). The CDR3 covers 11 residues. Trimming removed 5 bases at V and 12 bases at J, with 14 bases between.

This clonotype was detected many times. The chain links TRBV29-1 to TRBJ2-3, with D possibly being TRBD2 (7 bases). The CDR3 covers 15 residues. Per germline, CDR1 SQVTM and CDR2 ANQGSEA. V gave up 4 bases and J gave up 2 bases, with 16 bases separating them. Here the CDR3 DNA reads TGCAGCGTTGTTCCCGGGGGGCTATACACAGATACGCAGTATTTT. Translated, it gives CSVVPGGLYTDTQYF.

This clonotype has more than one count but fewer than ten. The V gene is TRBV5-6, the J gene TRBJ2-5; maybe TRBD1 (6 bases). V gave up 2 bases and J gave up 4 bases, with 9 bases separating them. The CDR3 is 13 residues long. Germline assignment: CDR1 SGHDT and CDR2 YYEEEE. The CDR3 spells CASSLQGSETQYF. The CDR3 coding sequence is TGTGCCAGCAGCTTACAGGGTTCAGAGACCCAGTACTTC.

The table lists this clonotype with many counts. V usage is TRBV4-3 and J usage is TRBJ2-1; D not resolved. Germline-derived CDR1 and CDR2 are LGHNA and YSLEER. The CDR3 consists of 17 residues. Trimming left V 2 bases short and J 5 bases short, with 19 bases between. CDR3 sequence reads: CASSQNFPAPFDNEQFF. CDR3 DNA: TGCGCCAGCAGCCAAAATTTCCCGGCCCCCTTCGACAATGAGCAGTTCTTC.

This clonotype was recorded many times. This sequence joins TRBV7-2 and TRBJ2-1; D is ambiguous. The V and J ends lost 2 bases and 6 bases respectively, with 11 bases between them. The CDR3 runs 14 residues. Germline V lookup: CDR1 SGHTA, CDR2 FQGNSA. The CDR3 loop is CASSLRRVFNEQFF. The CDR3 DNA follows: TGTGCCAGCAGCTTAAGACGTGTTTTCAATGAGCAGTTCTTC.

The chain recombines TRBV27 with TRBJ1-4; weak D call: TRBD1 (5 bases). Trimming took off 3 bases at V and 7 bases at J, with 12 bases between the two ends. The CDR3 is 14 amino acids. The germline V gene has CDR1 MNHEY and CDR2 SMNVEV (reference sequence). The CDR3 DNA follows: TGTGCCAGCAGTTTCAGAGCTCAGGGTGAAAAACTGTTTTTT. This encodes CASSFRAQGEKLFF.

The genes are TRBV12-3 or TRBV12-4 and TRBJ1-1; D uncertain. The CDR3 runs to 14 residues. Trimming took 3 bases from V and 6 from J, leaving 14 bases between them. The CDR3 loop reads CASSFSSGRAEAFF. CDR3 sequence (DNA): TGTGCCAGCAGTTTCAGCTCCGGGAGAGCTGAAGCTTTCTTT.